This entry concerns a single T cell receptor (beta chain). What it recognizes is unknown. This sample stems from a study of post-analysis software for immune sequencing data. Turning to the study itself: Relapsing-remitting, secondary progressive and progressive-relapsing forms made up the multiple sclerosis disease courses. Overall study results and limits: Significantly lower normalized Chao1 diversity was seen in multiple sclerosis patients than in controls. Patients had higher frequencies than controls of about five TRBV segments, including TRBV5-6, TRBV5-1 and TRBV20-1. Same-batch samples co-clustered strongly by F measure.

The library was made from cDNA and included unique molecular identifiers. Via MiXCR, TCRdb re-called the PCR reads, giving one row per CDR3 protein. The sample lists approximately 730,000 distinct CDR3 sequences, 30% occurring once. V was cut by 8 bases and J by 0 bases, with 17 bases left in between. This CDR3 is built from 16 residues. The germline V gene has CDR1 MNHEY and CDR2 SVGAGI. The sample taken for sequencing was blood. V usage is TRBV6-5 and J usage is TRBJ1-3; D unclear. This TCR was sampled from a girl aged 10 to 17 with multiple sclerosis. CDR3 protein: CASRPTGGLSGNTIYF. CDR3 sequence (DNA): TGTGCCAGCCGACCAACGGGCGGACTCTCTGGAAACACCATATATTTT.